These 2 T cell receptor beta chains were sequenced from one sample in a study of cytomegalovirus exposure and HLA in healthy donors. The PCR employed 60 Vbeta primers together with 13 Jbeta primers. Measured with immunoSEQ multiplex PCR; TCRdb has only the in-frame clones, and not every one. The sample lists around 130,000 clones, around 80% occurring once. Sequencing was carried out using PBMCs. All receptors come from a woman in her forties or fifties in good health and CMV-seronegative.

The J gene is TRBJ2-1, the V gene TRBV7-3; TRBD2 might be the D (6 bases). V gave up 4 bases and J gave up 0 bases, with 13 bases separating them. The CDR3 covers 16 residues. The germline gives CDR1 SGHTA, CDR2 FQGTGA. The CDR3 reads CASSYISGSSYNEQFF. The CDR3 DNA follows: TGTGCCAGCAGCTACATTAGCGGTAGCTCCTACAATGAGCAGTTCTTC.

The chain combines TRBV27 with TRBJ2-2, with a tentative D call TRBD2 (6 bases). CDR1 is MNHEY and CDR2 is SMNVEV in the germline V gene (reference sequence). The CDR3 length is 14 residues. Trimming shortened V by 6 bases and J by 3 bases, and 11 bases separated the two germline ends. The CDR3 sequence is CASSQGTHTGELFF. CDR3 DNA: TGTGCCAGCAGCCAAGGGACTCACACCGGGGAGCTGTTTTTT.